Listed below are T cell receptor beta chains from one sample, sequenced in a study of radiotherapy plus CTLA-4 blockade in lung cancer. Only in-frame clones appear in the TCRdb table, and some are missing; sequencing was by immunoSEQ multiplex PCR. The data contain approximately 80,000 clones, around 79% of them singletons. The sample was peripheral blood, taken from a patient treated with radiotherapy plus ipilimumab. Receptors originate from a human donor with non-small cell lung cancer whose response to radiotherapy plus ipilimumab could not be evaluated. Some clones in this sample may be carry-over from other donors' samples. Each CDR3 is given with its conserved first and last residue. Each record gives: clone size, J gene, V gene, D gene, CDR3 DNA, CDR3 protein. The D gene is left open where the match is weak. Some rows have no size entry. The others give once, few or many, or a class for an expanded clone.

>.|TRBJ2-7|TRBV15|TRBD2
TGTGCCACCAGCAGAGACGGGGGGGTCTCCTACGAGCAGTACTTC
CATSRDGGVSYEQYF
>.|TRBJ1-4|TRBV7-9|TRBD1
TGTGCCAGCAGCCTGGGGACAGGGCGGCCTAATGAAAAACTGTTTTTT
CASSLGTGRPNEKLFF
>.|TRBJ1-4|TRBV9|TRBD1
TGTGCCAGCAGCGTAGAAGGGCAGGGGGCTAAAAAACTGTTTTTT
CASSVEGQGAKKLFF
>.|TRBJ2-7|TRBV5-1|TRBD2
TGCGCCAGCAGCATTCCCGGGACTAGCGGGGGAGGGCAGTACTTC
CASSIPGTSGGGQYF
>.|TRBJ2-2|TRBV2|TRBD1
TGTGCCAGCAGGGACAGGTCGAACACCGGGGAGCTGTTTTTT
CASRDRSNTGELFF
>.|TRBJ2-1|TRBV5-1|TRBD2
TGCGCCAGCAGCTTGGCCAGGCTAGCGGGGGGCGATGAGCAGTTCTTC
CASSLARLAGGDEQFF
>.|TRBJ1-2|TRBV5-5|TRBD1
TGTGCCGGCCGAGGACAGGGGGACTATGGCTACACCTTC
CAGRGQGDYGYTF
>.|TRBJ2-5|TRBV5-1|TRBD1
TGCGCCAGCAGGGTTGGACAGGCAGGAGAGACCCAGTACTTC
CASRVGQAGETQYF
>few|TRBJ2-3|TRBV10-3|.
TGTGCCATCAGTGAAAAGAGCGTTGGCACAGATACGCAGTATTTT
CAISEKSVGTDTQYF
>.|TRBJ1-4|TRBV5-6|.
TGTGCCAGCAGCTTGAGGTCAGGCAGGAATAATGAAAAACTGTTTTTT
CASSLRSGRNNEKLFF
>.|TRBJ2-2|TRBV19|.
TGTGCCAGTAGTTCTTGGACAGGGGAGCTGTTTTTT
CASSSWTGELFF
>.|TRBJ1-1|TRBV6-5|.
TGTGCCAGCCGCGGAGGCACTCACGGGAACACTGAAGCTTTCTTT
CASRGGTHGNTEAFF
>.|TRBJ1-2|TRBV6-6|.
TGTGCCAGCCGGGGATACTATGGCTACACCTTC
CASRGYYGYTF
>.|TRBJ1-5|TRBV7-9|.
TGTGCCAGCAGCCTGGGAGGGGGTGGCAATCAGCCCCAGCATTTT
CASSLGGGGNQPQHF